These 9 T cell receptor beta chains were all obtained from the same sample, sequenced in a study of patients and donors after allogeneic stem cell transplantation. TCRdb re-analysed the RT-PCR reads in MiXCR, keeping a single row per CDR3 protein. Among approximately 200,000 distinct CDR3 sequences listed, around an eighth were seen once. Sequences were obtained from blood, either unsorted or a sorted T cell fraction (not recorded which). The receptors originated from a human donor who was either an allogeneic HSCT recipient or a stem cell or donor lymphocyte infusion donor (not recorded which). It is not recorded whose cells these are; they may come from a transplant donor.

This clonotype was seen at least ten times. The chain combines TRBV29-1 with TRBJ1-4; 8 positions agree with TRBD1. In germline, CDR1 is SQVTM, CDR2 ANQGSEA. Trimming cost V 7 bases and J 12 bases; bases outside gene matches: 10. This CDR3 has 12 residues. In DNA form, the CDR3 reads TGCAGCGCTCAGGGGGCGAGTTTTGAACTGTTTTTT. Translation gives CSAQGASFELFF.

The rearrangement joins TRBV7-8 to TRBJ2-3, with a possible D match to TRBD2 (5 bases). CDR1 is SGHVS and CDR2 is FQNEAQ in the germline V gene. The ends were cut back, 3 bases at V and 1 base at J, with 11 bases in the middle. The CDR3 has 15 amino acids. CDR3: CASSFGLRGTDTQYF. In DNA form, the CDR3 reads TGTGCCAGCAGCTTCGGACTTCGCGGCACAGATACGCAGTATTTT.

This clonotype was detected a few times. CDR3: CASSPRDRTNEKLFF. The DNA of the CDR3 is TGCGCCAGCAGCCCCAGGGACAGAACAAATGAAAAACTGTTTTTT. This chain connects TRBV5-1 to TRBJ1-4, with TRBD1 identical over 7 bases. Germline V gene data show CDR1 as SGHRS and CDR2 as YFSETQ. With 4 bases clipped from V and 5 bases from J, the junction kept 8 bases outside the gene matches. The CDR3 consists of 15 residues.

There are many counts of this clonotype. The rearrangement links TRBV12-5 to TRBJ2-1, with 10 bases fitting TRBD1. This CDR3 is built from 17 residues. Germline-derived CDR1 and CDR2 are LGHNT and FRNRAP. J was trimmed by 8 bases and V by 0 bases; bases with no gene match: 10. The CDR3 coding sequence is TGTGCTAGTGGTTTGGTTCCTCCGGGACAGGGGAGCCATGAGCAGTTCTTC. Translation: CASGLVPPGQGSHEQFF.

This clonotype has just a few counts. The genes are TRBV12-3 or TRBV12-4 and TRBJ2-1; TRBD1 might be the D (5 bases). V was cut by 2 bases and J by 3 bases, with 14 bases left in between. The CDR3 length is 16 residues. CDR3 region: CASSLRGANVYNEQFF. The CDR3 nucleotides read TGTGCCAGCAGTTTAAGGGGTGCGAATGTCTACAATGAGCAGTTCTTC.

This rearrangement joins TRBV9 to TRBJ1-1; D not resolved. Germline lookup yields CDR1 SGDLS and CDR2 YYNGEE. The V end lost 0 bases, the J end lost 7 bases, and 13 bases lay between the germline ends. The CDR3 length is 14 residues. CDR3 DNA: TGTGCCAGCAGCGTAGACAGCCTGGGTGGTGAAGCTTTCTTT. Its protein is CASSVDSLGGEAFF.

This clonotype was detected many times. The rearrangement uses TRBV7-2 and TRBJ2-1; D gene uncertain. V lost 6 bases, J lost 9 bases, and 12 bases lay in between. The CDR3 runs 12 residues. The V gene's germline CDR1 is SGHTA and CDR2 FQGNSA. CDR3 DNA sequence: TGTGCCAGCAGTCGTCTGAGAAGTGAGCAGTTCTTC. Protein product: CASSRLRSEQFF.

This clonotype was recorded at least ten times. The rearrangement links TRBV11-2 to TRBJ2-1; D possibly matches TRBD1 or TRBD2 (5 bases each). The V end was cut by 1 base, the J end by 10 bases, with 20 bases between. Per the germline V gene, CDR1 is SGHAT and CDR2 is FQNNGV. CDR3 length: 16 amino acids. CDR3 protein: CASSLGLAGRDREQFF. The CDR3 DNA reads as TGTGCCAGCAGCTTAGGACTTGCCGGCAGGGACCGGGAGCAGTTCTTC.

V usage is TRBV20-1 and J usage is TRBJ2-3; D may correspond to TRBD1 or TRBD2 (5 bases each). Germline values: CDR1 DFQATT, CDR2 SNEGSKA (reference sequence). The CDR3 runs to 15 residues. The V end was cut by 6 bases, the J end by 4 bases, with 20 bases between. Written as DNA, the CDR3 is TGCAGTGCCGTTCGAGGACAAGCGGTGGCAGATACGCAGTATTTT. Its translation: CSAVRGQAVADTQYF.